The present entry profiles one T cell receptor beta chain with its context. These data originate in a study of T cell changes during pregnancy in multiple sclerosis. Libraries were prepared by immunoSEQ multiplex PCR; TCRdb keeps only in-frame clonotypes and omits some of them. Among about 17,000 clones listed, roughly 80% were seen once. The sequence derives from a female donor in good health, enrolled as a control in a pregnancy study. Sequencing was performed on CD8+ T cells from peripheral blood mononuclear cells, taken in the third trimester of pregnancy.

This CDR3 reads CASSSLTANYGYTF. The CDR3 DNA sequence: TGTGCCAGCAGCTCCCTGACAGCTAACTATGGCTACACCTTC. This chain connects TRBV5-4 to TRBJ1-2; D is perhaps TRBD1 (5 bases). V gave up 3 bases and J gave up 0 bases, with 9 bases separating them. The germline V gene encodes CDR1 SGHNT and CDR2 YYREEE (reference sequence). The CDR3 contains 14 residues.